These T cell receptor beta chains were read from a single sample in a study of cytomegalovirus exposure and HLA in healthy donors. Sequenced by immunoSEQ multiplex PCR; TCRdb stores in-frame clones only, minus some. The data contain under 200,000 clones, around 81% of them seen just once; the ten biggest clones take up about 1.9%. Specimen: PBMCs. Source of these receptors: a woman in her thirties in good health and CMV-seropositive. CDR3s include the opening cysteine and the closing phenylalanine or tryptophan. The order of the fields is clone size, V gene, D gene, J gene, CDR3 DNA, CDR3 protein. A D gene is named only where the DNA matches it firmly. The listing skips clone size in some rows; elsewhere it reads once, few, many or a size class.

size: .
V: TRBV7-6
D: TRBD1
J: TRBJ2-7
DNA: TGTGCCAGCAGCTTAGGGCAGGGGGCCTACGAGCAGTACTTC
CDR3: CASSLGQGAYEQYF

size: .
V: TRBV20-1
D: .
J: TRBJ1-4
DNA: TGCAGTGCGGGGCAGGGACTTAAACTGTTTTTT
CDR3: CSAGQGLKLFF

size: .
V: TRBV30
D: .
J: TRBJ1-6
DNA: TGTGCCTGGAGTGTACAGACGGTCGCCTATAATTCACCCCTCCACTTT
CDR3: CAWSVQTVAYNSPLHF

size: few
V: TRBV4-3
D: TRBD1
J: TRBJ1-3
DNA: TGCGCCAGCAGCCAGCAACAGGGGGCTTCTGGAAACACCATATATTTT
CDR3: CASSQQQGASGNTIYF

size: .
V: TRBV18
D: TRBD1
J: TRBJ1-1
DNA: TGTGCCAGCTCAACAGACAGGGGTATGGCGGAGGCTTTCTTT
CDR3: CASSTDRGMAEAFF

size: .
V: TRBV5-4
D: TRBD1
J: TRBJ2-5
DNA: TGTGCCAGCAGCAAAGACAGGGGGCTCGAGACCCAGTACTTC
CDR3: CASSKDRGLETQYF

size: few
V: TRBV5-4
D: TRBD1
J: TRBJ1-2
DNA: TGTGCCAGCAGCCTTAACAGGGGTTGGTGCGAGTACACCTTC
CDR3: CASSLNRGWCEYTF

size: .
V: TRBV7-9
D: TRBD2
J: TRBJ2-3
DNA: TGTGCCAGCAGCGTCAGCGGGACTAGCGGGAGAACGCAGTATTTT
CDR3: CASSVSGTSGRTQYF

size: .
V: TRBV29-1
D: TRBD1
J: TRBJ2-5
DNA: TGCGGCGTAGAAAGACAGGGGCGAGAGACCCAGTACTTC
CDR3: CGVERQGRETQYF

size: .
V: TRBV5-4
D: TRBD1
J: TRBJ1-1
DNA: TGTGCCAGCAGCTCGAAACAGGGGTCCATGAACACTGAAGCTTTCTTT
CDR3: CASSSKQGSMNTEAFF

size: .
V: TRBV18
D: TRBD2
J: TRBJ2-3
DNA: TGTGCCAGCTCACCGCTCTCACTAGCGGGGGGTACAGATACGCAGTATTTT
CDR3: CASSPLSLAGGTDTQYF

size: once
V: TRBV18
D: .
J: TRBJ2-5
DNA: TGTGCCAGCTCACCGAAAGCCCAAGAGACCCAGTACTTC
CDR3: CASSPKAQETQYF

size: .
V: TRBV10-2
D: TRBD1
J: TRBJ1-1
DNA: TGCGCCAGCTGGGACAGCATGAACACTGAAGCTTTCTTT
CDR3: CASWDSMNTEAFF

size: .
V: TRBV9
D: .
J: TRBJ2-1
DNA: TGTGCCAGCAGCGTAGAGCCGAAGAATGAGCAGTTCTTC
CDR3: CASSVEPKNEQFF

size: .
V: TRBV4-3
D: TRBD2
J: TRBJ2-5
DNA: TGCGCCAGCAGCCAAGTAGCGGGAGGGGAGACCCAGTACTTC
CDR3: CASSQVAGGETQYF

size: .
V: TRBV7-2
D: .
J: TRBJ2-1
DNA: TGTGCCAGCAGCTACCGTAGCGGCAGCTCCTACAATGAGCAGTTCTTC
CDR3: CASSYRSGSSYNEQFF

size: once
V: TRBV19
D: TRBD2
J: TRBJ2-1
DNA: TGTGCCAGTAGTATAATTAGCGGGAGCTCCTACAATGAGCAGTTCTTC
CDR3: CASSIISGSSYNEQFF

size: .
V: TRBV2
D: TRBD2
J: TRBJ2-2
DNA: TGTGCCAGCAGACCCGATTCCCTCGCGGGAGTGGTCGGGGAGCTGTTTTTT
CDR3: CASRPDSLAGVVGELFF

size: .
V: TRBV4-3
D: TRBD2
J: TRBJ2-7
DNA: TGCGCCAGCAGCCAAGGGCGGGGGGCCTCCTACGAGCAGTACTTC
CDR3: CASSQGRGASYEQYF

size: .
V: TRBV5-8
D: .
J: TRBJ1-3
DNA: TGTGCCAGCTCCGGGGGGGTTAGAGTCGGAAACACCATATATTTT
CDR3: CASSGGVRVGNTIYF